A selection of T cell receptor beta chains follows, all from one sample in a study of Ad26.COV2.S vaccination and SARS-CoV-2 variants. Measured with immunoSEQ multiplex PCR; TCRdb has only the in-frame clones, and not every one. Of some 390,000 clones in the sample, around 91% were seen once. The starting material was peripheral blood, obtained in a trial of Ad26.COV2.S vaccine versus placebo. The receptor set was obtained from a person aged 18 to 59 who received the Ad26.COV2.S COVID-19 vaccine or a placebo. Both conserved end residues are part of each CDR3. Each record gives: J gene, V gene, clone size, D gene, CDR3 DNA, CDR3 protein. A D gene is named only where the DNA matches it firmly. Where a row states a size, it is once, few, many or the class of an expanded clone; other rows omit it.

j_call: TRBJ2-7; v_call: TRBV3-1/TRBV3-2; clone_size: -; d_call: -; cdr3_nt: TGTGCCAGCAGCCATGAACGGGAACGGTGGCAGTACTTC; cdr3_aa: CASSHERERWQYF
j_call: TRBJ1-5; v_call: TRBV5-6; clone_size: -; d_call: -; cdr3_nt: TGTGCCAGCAGCTTTTTTGCCCGAAGGCCGAACAATCAGCCCCAGCATTTT; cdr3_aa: CASSFFARRPNNQPQHF
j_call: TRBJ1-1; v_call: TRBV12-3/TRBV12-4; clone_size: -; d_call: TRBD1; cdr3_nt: TGTGCCAGCAGGGGGGCGGGACAGAAAGCTTTCTTT; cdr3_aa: CASRGAGQKAFF
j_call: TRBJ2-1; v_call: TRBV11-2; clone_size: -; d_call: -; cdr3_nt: TGTGCCAGCAGCCTGAACCGGGACAACAATGAGCAGTTCTTC; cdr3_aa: CASSLNRDNNEQFF
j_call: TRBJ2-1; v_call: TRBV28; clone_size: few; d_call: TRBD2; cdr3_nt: TGTGCCAGCAGTTTTGGCGGGAGGGCGGACGAGCAGTTCTTC; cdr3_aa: CASSFGGRADEQFF
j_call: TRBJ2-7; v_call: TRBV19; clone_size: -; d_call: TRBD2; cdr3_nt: TGTGCCAGTAGTACAGGACTAGCGGGCCCCTACGAGCAGTACTTC; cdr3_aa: CASSTGLAGPYEQYF
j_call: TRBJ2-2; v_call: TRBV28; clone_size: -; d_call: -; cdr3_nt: TGTGCCAGCAGTTTTGGCGGGGCAGCCACCGGGGAGCTGTTTTTT; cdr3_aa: CASSFGGAATGELFF
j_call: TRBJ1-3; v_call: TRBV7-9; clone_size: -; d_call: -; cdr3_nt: TGTGCCAGCAGCTCAGGGGACACCATATATTTT; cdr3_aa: CASSSGDTIYF
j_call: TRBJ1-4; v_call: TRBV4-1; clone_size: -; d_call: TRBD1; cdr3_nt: TGCGCCAGCAGCCAAGTCCCGGGACAGCTACTTAATGAAAAACTGTTTTTT; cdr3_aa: CASSQVPGQLLNEKLFF
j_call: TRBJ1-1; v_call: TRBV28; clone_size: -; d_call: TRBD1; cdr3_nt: TGTGCCAGCAGCCAGGGGGGGGGTCCCCGGGCTGAAGCTTTCTTT; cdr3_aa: CASSQGGGPRAEAFF
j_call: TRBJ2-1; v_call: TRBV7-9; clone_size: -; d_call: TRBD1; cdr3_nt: TGTGCCAGCAGCGACGGACAGGTGGGATACAATGAGCAGTTCTTC; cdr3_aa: CASSDGQVGYNEQFF
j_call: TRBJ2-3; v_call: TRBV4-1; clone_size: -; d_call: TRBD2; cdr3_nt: TGCGCCAGCAGCCCGTGGACTAGCGGGAGGACAGATACGCAGTATTTT; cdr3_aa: CASSPWTSGRTDTQYF
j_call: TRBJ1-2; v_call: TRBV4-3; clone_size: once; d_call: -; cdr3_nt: TGCGCCAGCAGCCAAAGCTGGTCCCCGGCCGATGGCTACACCTTC; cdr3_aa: CASSQSWSPADGYTF
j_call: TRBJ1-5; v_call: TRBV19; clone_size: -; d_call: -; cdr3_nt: TGTGCCAGCCGGGTAGGCAATCAGCCCCAGCATTTT; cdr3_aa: CASRVGNQPQHF
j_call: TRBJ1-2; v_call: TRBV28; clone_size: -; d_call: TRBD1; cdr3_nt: TGTGCCAGCTTCTCCAGGGGGCGCAAAGGCTACACCTTC; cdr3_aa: CASFSRGRKGYTF
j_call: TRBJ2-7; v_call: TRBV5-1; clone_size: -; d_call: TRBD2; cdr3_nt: TGCGCCAGCAGCGTAGCGACTAGCGGGATGGGGAACGAGCAGTACTTC; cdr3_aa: CASSVATSGMGNEQYF
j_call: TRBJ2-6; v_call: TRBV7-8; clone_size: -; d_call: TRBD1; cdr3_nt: TGTGCCAGCAGAACTACAGGGGTTCTTACTGGGGCCAACGTCCTGACTTTC; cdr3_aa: CASRTTGVLTGANVLTF
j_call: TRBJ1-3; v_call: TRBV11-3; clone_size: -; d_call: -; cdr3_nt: TGTGCCAGCAGCTTAGTGGGGATTACTGGAAACACCATATATTTT; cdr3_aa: CASSLVGITGNTIYF
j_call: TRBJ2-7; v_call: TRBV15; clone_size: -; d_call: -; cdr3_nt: TGTGCCACCAGCAGGGGTATGGCAGGTGGAATCTACGAGCAGTACTTC; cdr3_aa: CATSRGMAGGIYEQYF
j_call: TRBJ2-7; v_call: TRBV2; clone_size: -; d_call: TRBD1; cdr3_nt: TGTGCCAGCATGACAGGGGGCCCCTACGAGCAGTACTTC; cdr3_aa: CASMTGGPYEQYF
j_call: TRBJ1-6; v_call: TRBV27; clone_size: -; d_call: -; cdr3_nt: TGTGCCAGCAGTCCGCCCCGGACCGTATCATCGAGGACACCCCTCCACTTT; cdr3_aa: CASSPPRTVSSRTPLHF
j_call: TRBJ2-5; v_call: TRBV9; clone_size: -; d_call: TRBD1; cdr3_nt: TGTGCCAGCAGCGTTTCGGGACAGGAGGGAGAGACCCAGTACTTC; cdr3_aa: CASSVSGQEGETQYF
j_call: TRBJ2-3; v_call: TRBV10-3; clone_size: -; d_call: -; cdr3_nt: TGTGCCATCACTTCACGGGCGAAAGCTAGCACAGATACGCAGTATTTT; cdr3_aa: CAITSRAKASTDTQYF
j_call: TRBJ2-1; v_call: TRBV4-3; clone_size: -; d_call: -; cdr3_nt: TGCGCCAGCAGCCAAGATTACGGGAACTACTACAATGAGCAGTTCTTC; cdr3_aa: CASSQDYGNYYNEQFF